This T cell receptor beta chain comes out of a study of identical twins. Findings and caveats of the study: Beta clonotypes that were abundant in cord blood contained fewer insertions, a pattern absent from memory repertoires. Out-of-frame beta sequences exhibited a weaker degree of excess twin sharing.

TCRdb reprocessed the 5' RACE reads via MiXCR and lists one record per CDR3 protein. The sample lists some 630,000 distinct CDR3 sequences, about 7.1% occurring once. This clonotype was counted at least ten times. Its antigen remains unidentified. V was pared by 5 bases and J by 2 bases, with 5 bases of the junction left unmatched. CDR3 length: 14 amino acids. Germline CDR1 and CDR2: DFQATT and SNEGSKA (reference sequence). This sample was shared with a second study, whose subject was yellow fever vaccine responses in identical twins.

Input material: PBMCs. The V and J genes are TRBV20-1 and TRBJ1-5; 8 nucleotides align to TRBD1. This TCR came from a woman between 18 and 29 years old in good health. In nucleotides, the CDR3 is TGCAGTGCTTCCCCGGACAGGGGCAATCAGCCCCAGCATTTT. Amino acid sequence: CSASPDRGNQPQHF.